These 23 T cell receptor beta chains came from one sample sequenced in a study of T cell responses to AZD1222 COVID-19 vaccine. The assay was immunoSEQ multiplex PCR, and TCRdb's table has in-frame clones only and misses some. The table records around 110,000 clones, roughly 90% of them present only once. The sequenced sample was peripheral blood, obtained on day 0 of AZD1222 vaccination. The origin of the receptors is an adult in good health.

The genes are TRBV19 and TRBJ2-5; no clear D gene. The CDR3 contains 15 residues. CDR1 and CDR2 from the germline V gene are LNHDA and SQIVND (reference sequence). Deletions cut 3 bases from V and 1 base from J, with 12 bases between. The chain's CDR3 is CASSIQGRSQETQYF. DNA for the CDR3: TGTGCCAGTAGTATCCAAGGCAGAAGCCAAGAGACCCAGTACTTC.

The chain is built from TRBV12-3 or TRBV12-4 and TRBJ2-5; D may be TRBD1 (6 bases). The CDR3 has 13 amino acids. Trimming removed 6 bases from V and 2 bases from J, with 10 bases in between. The CDR3 nucleotides are TGTGCCAGCAGGGCAGGGGCGCAAGAGACCCAGTACTTC. This encodes CASRAGAQETQYF.

The chain is built from TRBV4-3 and TRBJ1-3; D unclear. This CDR3 has 13 amino acids. Germline lookup yields CDR1 LGHNA and CDR2 YSLEER. V dropped 2 bases and J dropped 4 bases, with 6 bases sitting between them. This CDR3 reads CASSQYFGNTIYF. As DNA, the CDR3 is TGCGCCAGCAGCCAATATTTCGGAAACACCATATATTTT.

Note on this clone: One junction end does not reproduce the germline sequence, and a read error may be involved. The chain has TRBV18 and TRBJ2-1; TRBD2 agrees at 11 bases. Germline V gene data show CDR1 as KGHSH and CDR2 as LQKENI. The CDR3 length is 16 residues. In nucleotides, the CDR3 is TGTTCCAGCTCACCCGTACTAGCGGGAGTGGGCGGGGAGCAGTTCTTC. Protein sequence: CSSSPVLAGVGGEQFF.

This clone was seen a single time. V is TRBV7-3 and J is TRBJ1-6; tentatively, D is TRBD1 (5 bases). V lost 1 base, J lost 5 bases, and 12 bases lay in between. Germline V gives CDR1 SGHTA, CDR2 FQGTGA. The CDR3 length is 16 residues. The CDR3 DNA sequence: TGTGCCAGCAGCTTAAATCGGCCAGGGAATAATTCACCCCTCCACTTT. Translation gives CASSLNRPGNNSPLHF. The variable domain in full, with the rest retrieved from reference TRBV7-3 and TRBJ1-6, is GAGVSQTPSNKVTEKGKYVELRCDPISGHTALYWYRQSLGQGPEFLIYFQGTGAADDSGLPNDRFFAVRPEGSVSTLKIQRTERGDSAVYLCASSLNRPGNNSPLHFGNGTRLTVT.

The chain is built from TRBV28 and TRBJ2-7; no clear D. Germline V gene sequence: CDR1 MDHEN, CDR2 SYDVKM. The CDR3 contains 12 residues. V was cut by 4 bases and J by 2 bases, with 6 bases left in between. The CDR3 DNA reads as TGTGCCAGCAGTTCCCTCACCTACGAGCAGTACTTC. Its protein is CASSSLTYEQYF. The complete variable domain, with remaining parts taken from reference TRBV28 and TRBJ2-7, reads DVKVTQSSRYLVKRTGEKVFLECVQDMDHENMFWYRQDPGLGLRLIYFSYDVKMKEKGDIPEGYSVSREKKERFSLILESASTNQTSMYLCASSSLTYEQYFGPGTRLTVT.

The J gene is TRBJ2-7, the V gene TRBV18, with D possibly matching TRBD1 (6 bases). V shed 2 bases and J shed 1 base, with 9 bases lying between them. The CDR3 contains 14 residues. Germline loops: CDR1 KGHSH, CDR2 LQKENI. CDR3 sequence: CASSPDRQSYEQYF. Written as DNA, the CDR3 is TGTGCCAGCTCACCAGACAGGCAATCCTACGAGCAGTACTTC.

The chain employs TRBV11-2 and TRBJ1-4; TRBD1 might be the D (6 bases). The CDR3 extends over 19 amino acids. Germline CDR1 is SGHAT and CDR2 is FQNNGV. Trimming removed 1 base at V and 2 bases at J, with 20 bases between. CDR3 sequence: CASSLGFTGAQGTNEKLFF. The CDR3 nucleotides read TGTGCCAGCAGCTTAGGGTTTACCGGGGCTCAGGGGACTAATGAAAAACTGTTTTTT.

CDR3 sequence (DNA): TGCGCCAGCAGCCAAGAAGGGACACTCCTTCGCATCGCGCCAGATACGCAGTATTTT. Its translation: CASSQEGTLLRIAPDTQYF. The rearrangement links TRBV4-1 to TRBJ2-3, with D perhaps matching TRBD1 (6 bases). V lost 0 bases to trimming and J lost 4 bases, with 23 bases between them. In germline, CDR1 is MGHRA, CDR2 YSYEKL. The CDR3 is 19 residues long.

This chain joins TRBV30 and TRBJ1-1, with TRBD1 identical over 8 bases. The germline V gene encodes CDR1 GTSNPN and CDR2 SVGIG (reference sequence). This CDR3 comprises 14 residues. J lost 1 base, V lost 2 bases, and 3 bases had no gene match. The CDR3 bases are TGTGCCTGGAGTCGGACAGGGTGGAACACTGAAGCTTTCTTT. Its translation: CAWSRTGWNTEAFF.

This clone appeared once. The chain combines TRBV3-1 (or the pseudogene TRBV3-2) with TRBJ2-3; no clear D. Germline-derived CDR1 and CDR2 are LGHDT and YNNKEL (reference sequence). The CDR3 spans 15 residues. V was trimmed by 3 bases and J by 0 bases, leaving 10 bases between them. Written as DNA, the CDR3 is TGTGCCAGCAGCCAGGGTTGGGGTAGCACAGATACGCAGTATTTT. As protein: CASSQGWGSTDTQYF.

This chain connects TRBV18 to TRBJ2-4; TRBD2 might be the D (6 bases). CDR3 length: 15 residues. Trimming left V 3 bases short and J 5 bases short, with 14 bases between. Germline V gene data show CDR1 as KGHSH and CDR2 as LQKENI. The CDR3 DNA sequence: TGTGCCAGCTCACCGGCGGGGCCGCGCGAAAACATTCAGTACTTC. It encodes CASSPAGPRENIQYF.

V gene TRBV6-6 combines with J gene TRBJ2-7, with D perhaps TRBD2 (5 bases). Germline V lookup: CDR1 MNHNY, CDR2 SVGAGI (reference sequence). The CDR3 runs to 13 residues. With 6 bases removed from V and 0 bases from J, the gap between germline ends came to 9 bases. CDR3 amino acids: CASRIRDSYEQYF. CDR3 nucleotides: TGTGCCAGCAGGATACGGGACTCCTACGAGCAGTACTTC.

Points on this clone: One end of the junction fails to match germline, which may point to a read error. CDR3 DNA sequence: TGTGCCAGCAGGTTATACGGGGGAAGGACAGGGACCCAAGAGACCCAGTACTTC. Translating it yields CASRLYGGRTGTQETQYF. V usage is TRBV27 and J usage is TRBJ2-5, with TRBD1 matching 8 bases. Germline CDR1 MNHEY, CDR2 SMNVEV (reference sequence). The CDR3 extends over 18 amino acids.

V and J are TRBV2 and TRBJ2-6; D perhaps matches TRBD2 (5 bases). The CDR3 is 15 amino acids. Trimming took off 6 bases at V and 0 bases at J, with 9 bases between the two ends. Germline loops: CDR1 SNHLY, CDR2 FYNNEI. The CDR3 spells CASRVEGSGANVLTF. The CDR3 nucleotides are TGTGCCAGCAGGGTTGAGGGCTCTGGGGCCAACGTCCTGACTTTC.

This clone appeared a few times. The chain recombines TRBV24-1 with TRBJ1-2; D is unclear. Trimming removed 5 bases at V and 4 bases at J, with 19 bases between. This CDR3 has 16 residues. CDR1 is KGHDR and CDR2 is SFDVKD in the germline V gene. The CDR3 nucleotides are TGTGCCACCAGTGGATCTCTCTTACTTAATAGCTATGGCTACACCTTC. Amino acids: CATSGSLLLNSYGYTF.

The V and J genes are TRBV28 and TRBJ2-5; possible D gene TRBD1, 5 bases. V was shortened by 6 bases and J by 2 bases, with 13 bases between the two germline ends. The germline CDR1 and CDR2 sequences are MDHEN and SYDVKM. The CDR3 sequence is 14 residues long. Here the CDR3 DNA reads TGTGCCAGCAGCCGTAGACAGCAACAAGAGACCCAGTACTTC. Its protein product is CASSRRQQQETQYF.

V is TRBV27 and J is TRBJ2-3, with 13 positions matching TRBD2. There are 15 residues in the CDR3. Germline CDR1 is MNHEY and CDR2 is SMNVEV (reference sequence). V lost 6 bases to trimming and J lost 5 bases; unmatched junction nucleotides: 5. CDR3 sequence (DNA): TGTGCCAGCAGCCGACTAGCGGGAGGAGAAGATACGCAGTATTTT. Translated, it gives CASSRLAGGEDTQYF.

The sample holds one count of this clone. The genes are TRBV29-1 and TRBJ2-7; D not certain. Germline values: CDR1 SQVTM, CDR2 ANQGSEA. There are 11 residues in the CDR3. Trimming removed 6 bases from V and 4 bases from J, with 10 bases in between. CDR3: CSVLSGYEQYF. The CDR3 nucleotides read TGCAGCGTATTATCGGGTTACGAGCAGTACTTC.

As concerns this clone: In the same sample, other DNA sequences code for this CDR3. The rearrangement uses TRBV6-2 or TRBV6-3 and TRBJ2-1; D tentatively fits TRBD1 or TRBD2 (5 bases each). CDR1 and CDR2 (germline): MNHEY, SVGEGT. V lost 2 bases to trimming and J lost 9 bases, with 5 bases between them. The CDR3 has 11 amino acids. The CDR3 reads CASSYGTEQFF. The CDR3 region has the DNA TGTGCCAGCAGTTACGGGACTGAGCAGTTCTTC.

The rearrangement uses TRBV11-2 and TRBJ1-2; TRBD1 might be the D (5 bases). The germline gives CDR1 SGHAT, CDR2 FQNNGV. Trimming shortened V by 6 bases and J by 6 bases, and 23 bases separated the two germline ends. The CDR3 runs 16 residues. The CDR3 reads CASRKISGLKGNGYTF. CDR3 DNA sequence: TGTGCCAGCAGAAAAATTTCCGGGCTCAAGGGGAATGGCTACACCTTC.

The V call is TRBV10-3, the J call TRBJ1-6; TRBD1 matches 11 bases. Germline values: CDR1 ENHRY, CDR2 SYGVKD. The CDR3 is made up of 17 amino acids. Unmatched junction bases numbered 11, after V lost 4 bases and J lost 9 bases. The CDR3 sequence: CAISGTGGNHDLSPLHF. The CDR3 DNA reads as TGTGCCATCAGTGGGACAGGGGGCAACCACGACCTTTCACCCCTCCACTTT.

The rearrangement joins TRBV10-3 to TRBJ2-7; D possibly corresponds to TRBD1 (5 bases). V dropped 3 bases and J dropped 3 bases, with 15 bases sitting between them. Germline CDR1 and CDR2: ENHRY and SYGVKD. The CDR3 spans 15 residues. The CDR3 is CAISEKLVGLYEQYF. CDR3 DNA sequence: TGTGCCATCAGTGAAAAGTTGGTGGGGCTCTACGAGCAGTACTTC.